The sequence of this TCR beta chain was determined in a study of T cell responses to AZD1222 COVID-19 vaccine. Only in-frame clones appear in the TCRdb table, and some are missing; sequencing was by immunoSEQ multiplex PCR. The data contain about 140,000 clones, under 95% of them singletons. This material consisted of peripheral blood, taken 28 days after the second dose of the MenACWY control vaccine. The clonotype originates from an adult who received the MenACWY meningococcal vaccine as a control.

In DNA, the CDR3 is TGTGCCAGCTCACAGGGGATGGATAACTATGGCTACACCTTC. Protein sequence: CASSQGMDNYGYTF. The J gene is TRBJ1-2, the V gene TRBV18; weak D call: TRBD1 (5 bases). There are 14 residues in the CDR3. From germline, CDR1 is KGHSH and CDR2 LQKENI. V lost 4 bases and J lost 1, with 10 bases in between.